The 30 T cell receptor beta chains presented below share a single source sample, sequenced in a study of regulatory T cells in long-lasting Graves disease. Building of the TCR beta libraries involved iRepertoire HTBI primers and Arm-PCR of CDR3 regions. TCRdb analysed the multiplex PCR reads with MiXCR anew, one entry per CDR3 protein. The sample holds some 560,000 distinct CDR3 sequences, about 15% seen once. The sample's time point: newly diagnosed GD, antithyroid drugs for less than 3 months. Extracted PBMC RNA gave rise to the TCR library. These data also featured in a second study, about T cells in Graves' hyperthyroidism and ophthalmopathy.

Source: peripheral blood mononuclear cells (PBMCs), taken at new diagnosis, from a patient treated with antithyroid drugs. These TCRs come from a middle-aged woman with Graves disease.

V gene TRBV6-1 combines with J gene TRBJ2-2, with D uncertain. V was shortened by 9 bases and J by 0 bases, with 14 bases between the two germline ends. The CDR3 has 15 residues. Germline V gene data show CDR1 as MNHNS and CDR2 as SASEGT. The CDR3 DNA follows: TGTGCCAGTCTTAGTCGGATTCCGAACACCGGGGAGCTGTTTTTT. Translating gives CASLSRIPNTGELFF.

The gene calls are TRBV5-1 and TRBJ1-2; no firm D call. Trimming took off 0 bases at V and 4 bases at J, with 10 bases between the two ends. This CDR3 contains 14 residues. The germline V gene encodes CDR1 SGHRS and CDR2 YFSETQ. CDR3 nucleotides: TGCGCCAGCAGCTTGGACCAGGACCTCTATGGCTACACCTTC. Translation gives CASSLDQDLYGYTF.

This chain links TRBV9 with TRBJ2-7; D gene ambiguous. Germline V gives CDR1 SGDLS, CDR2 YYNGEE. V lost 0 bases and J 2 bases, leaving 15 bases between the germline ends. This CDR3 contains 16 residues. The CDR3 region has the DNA TGTGCCAGCAGCGTAGTAGCTCACACCTCTACCTACGAGCAGTACTTC. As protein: CASSVVAHTSTYEQYF.

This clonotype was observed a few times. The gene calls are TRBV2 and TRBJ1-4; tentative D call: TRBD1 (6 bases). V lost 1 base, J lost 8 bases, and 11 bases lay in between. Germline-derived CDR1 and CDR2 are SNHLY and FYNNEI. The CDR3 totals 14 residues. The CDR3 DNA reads TGTGCCAGCAGTGAAGAGGGGGGTTCGGAAAAACTGTTTTTT. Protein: CASSEEGGSEKLFF.

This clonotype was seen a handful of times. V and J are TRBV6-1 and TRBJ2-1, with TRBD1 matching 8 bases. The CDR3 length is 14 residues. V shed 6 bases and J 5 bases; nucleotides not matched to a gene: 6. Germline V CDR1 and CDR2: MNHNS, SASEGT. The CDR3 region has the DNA TGTGCCAGCAGCCAAGGACAGGGCCACAATGAGCAGTTCTTC. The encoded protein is CASSQGQGHNEQFF.

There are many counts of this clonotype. The DNA for the CDR3 is TGCAGTGCTAGCGGCACCAGGGCTACTAGCACAGATACGCAGTATTTT. Protein: CSASGTRATSTDTQYF. This chain uses TRBV20-1 with TRBJ2-3, with D possibly TRBD1 on 5 matching bases. The CDR3 runs 16 residues. With 3 bases removed from V and 0 bases from J, the gap between germline ends came to 16 bases. Germline-derived CDR1 and CDR2 are DFQATT and SNEGSKA (reference sequence).

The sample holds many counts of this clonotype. The CDR3 is CASSPQSTGSGYTF. DNA for the CDR3: TGTGCCAGCTCACCTCAATCGACAGGGAGTGGCTACACCTTC. The chain carries TRBV18 and TRBJ1-2; TRBD1 aligns across 7 bases. V was pared by 3 bases and J by 7 bases, with 8 bases of the junction left unmatched. The germline CDR1 and CDR2 sequences are KGHSH and LQKENI. The length of the CDR3 is 14 residues.

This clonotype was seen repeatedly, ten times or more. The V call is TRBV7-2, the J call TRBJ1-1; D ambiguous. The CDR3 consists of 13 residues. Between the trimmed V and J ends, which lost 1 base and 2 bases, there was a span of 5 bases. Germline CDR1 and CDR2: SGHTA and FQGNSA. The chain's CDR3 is CASSLDSNTEAFF. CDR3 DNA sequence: TGTGCCAGCAGCTTAGACAGCAACACTGAAGCTTTCTTT.

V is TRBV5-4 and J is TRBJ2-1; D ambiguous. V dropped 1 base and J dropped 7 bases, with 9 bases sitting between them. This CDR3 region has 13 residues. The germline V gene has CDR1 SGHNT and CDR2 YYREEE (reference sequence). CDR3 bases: TGTGCCAGCAGCTTGCATAGCCGGAATGAGCAGTTCTTC. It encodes CASSLHSRNEQFF.

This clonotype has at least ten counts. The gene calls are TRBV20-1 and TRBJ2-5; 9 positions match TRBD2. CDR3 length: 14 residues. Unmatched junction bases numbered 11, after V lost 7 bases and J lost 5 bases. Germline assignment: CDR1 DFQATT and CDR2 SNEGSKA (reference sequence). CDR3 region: CSVASGAPRETQYF. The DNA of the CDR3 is TGCAGTGTGGCTAGCGGGGCCCCCAGGGAGACCCAGTACTTC.

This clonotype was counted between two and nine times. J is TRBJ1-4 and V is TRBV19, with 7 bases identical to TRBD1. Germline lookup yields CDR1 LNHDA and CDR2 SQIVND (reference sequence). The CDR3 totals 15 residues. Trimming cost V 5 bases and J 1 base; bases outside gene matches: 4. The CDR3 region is CASSPNRGTNEKLFF. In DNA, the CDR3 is TGTGCCAGTAGTCCTAACAGGGGAACTAATGAAAAACTGTTTTTT.

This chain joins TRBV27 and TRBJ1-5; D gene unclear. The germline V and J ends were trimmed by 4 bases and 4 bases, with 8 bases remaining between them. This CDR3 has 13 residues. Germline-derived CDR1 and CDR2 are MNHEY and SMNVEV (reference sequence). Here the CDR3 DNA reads TGTGCCAGCAGTTACTCAGTTAATCAGCCCCAGCATTTT. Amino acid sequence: CASSYSVNQPQHF.

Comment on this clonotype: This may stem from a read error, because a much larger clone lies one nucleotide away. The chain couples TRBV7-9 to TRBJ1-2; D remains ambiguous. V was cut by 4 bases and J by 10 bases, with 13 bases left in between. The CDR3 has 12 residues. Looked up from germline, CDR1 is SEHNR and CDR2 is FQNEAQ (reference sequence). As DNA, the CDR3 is TGTGCCAGCAGCTCAGGAAGGAGGAACTACACCTTC. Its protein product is CASSSGRRNYTF.

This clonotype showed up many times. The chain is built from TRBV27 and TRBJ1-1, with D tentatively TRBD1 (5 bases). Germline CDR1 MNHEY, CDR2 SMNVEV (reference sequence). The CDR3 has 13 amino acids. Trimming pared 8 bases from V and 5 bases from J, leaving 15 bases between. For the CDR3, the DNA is TGTGCCAGCTCACCCGATTGGGGGACTGAAGCTTTCTTT. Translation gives CASSPDWGTEAFF.

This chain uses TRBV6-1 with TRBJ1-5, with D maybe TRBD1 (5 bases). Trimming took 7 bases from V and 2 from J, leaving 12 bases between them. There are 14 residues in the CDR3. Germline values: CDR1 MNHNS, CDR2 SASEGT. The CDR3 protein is CASMLGGGNQPQHF. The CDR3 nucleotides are TGTGCCAGCATGCTGGGGGGGGGCAATCAGCCCCAGCATTTT.

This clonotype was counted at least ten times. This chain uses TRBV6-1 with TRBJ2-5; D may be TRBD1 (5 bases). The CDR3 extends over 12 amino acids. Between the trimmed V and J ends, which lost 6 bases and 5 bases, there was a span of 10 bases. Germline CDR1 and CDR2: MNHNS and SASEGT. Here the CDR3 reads CASSHRWETQYF. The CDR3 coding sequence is TGTGCCAGCAGCCACAGGTGGGAGACCCAGTACTTC.

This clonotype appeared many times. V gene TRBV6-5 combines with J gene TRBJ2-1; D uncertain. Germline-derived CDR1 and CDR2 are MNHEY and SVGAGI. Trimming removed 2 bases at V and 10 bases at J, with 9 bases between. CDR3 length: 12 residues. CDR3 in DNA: TGTGCCAGCAGTTACCACACTGGAGAGCAGTTCTTC. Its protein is CASSYHTGEQFF.

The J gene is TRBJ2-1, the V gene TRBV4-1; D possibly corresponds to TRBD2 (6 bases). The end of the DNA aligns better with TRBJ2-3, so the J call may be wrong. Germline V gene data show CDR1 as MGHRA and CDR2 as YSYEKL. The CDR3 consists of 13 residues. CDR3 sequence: CASSQLAGDTQYF. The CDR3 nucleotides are TGCGCCAGCAGCCAACTCGCGGGGGATACGCAGTATTTT.

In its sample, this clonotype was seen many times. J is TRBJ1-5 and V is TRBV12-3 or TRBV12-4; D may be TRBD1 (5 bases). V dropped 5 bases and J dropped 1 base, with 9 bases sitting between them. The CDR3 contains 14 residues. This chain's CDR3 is CASSPRQSNQPQHF. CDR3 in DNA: TGTGCCAGCAGTCCCCGACAGAGCAATCAGCCCCAGCATTTT.

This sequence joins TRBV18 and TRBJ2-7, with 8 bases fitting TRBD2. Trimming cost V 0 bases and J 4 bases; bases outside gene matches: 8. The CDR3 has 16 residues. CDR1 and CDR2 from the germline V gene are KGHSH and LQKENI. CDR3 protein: CASSPPGGGRLYEQYF. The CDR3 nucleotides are TGTGCCAGCTCACCACCCGGGGGGGGGCGGCTTTACGAGCAGTACTTC.

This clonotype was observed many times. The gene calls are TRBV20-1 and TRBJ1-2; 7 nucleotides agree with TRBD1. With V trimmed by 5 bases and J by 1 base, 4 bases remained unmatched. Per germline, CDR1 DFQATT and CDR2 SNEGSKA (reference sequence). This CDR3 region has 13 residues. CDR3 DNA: TGCAGTGCTTCCGGGACAGATAACTATGGCTACACCTTC. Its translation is CSASGTDNYGYTF.

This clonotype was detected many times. As DNA, the CDR3 is TGTGCCAGCAGTCCGCGACGGATGAATTCACCCCTCCACTTT. This gives the protein CASSPRRMNSPLHF. V gene TRBV6-1 combines with J gene TRBJ1-6; unclear D gene. Germline values: CDR1 MNHNS, CDR2 SASEGT. CDR3 length: 14 amino acids. V gave up 5 bases and J gave up 7 bases, with 12 bases separating them.

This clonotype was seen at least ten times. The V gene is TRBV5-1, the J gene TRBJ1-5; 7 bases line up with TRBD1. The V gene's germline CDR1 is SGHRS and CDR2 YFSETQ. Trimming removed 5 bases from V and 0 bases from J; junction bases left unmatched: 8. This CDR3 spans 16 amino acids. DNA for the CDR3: TGCGCCAGCAGAGCAGGGGGATTCGATAGCAATCAGCCCCAGCATTTT. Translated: CASRAGGFDSNQPQHF.

CDR3 amino acids: CASSTTGDTEAFF. As DNA, the CDR3 is TGTGCCAGTAGTACCACAGGAGACACTGAAGCTTTCTTT. The rearrangement uses TRBV19 and TRBJ1-1, with D perhaps TRBD1 (5 bases). The V end lost 4 bases, the J end lost 3 bases, and 9 bases lay between the germline ends. Per the germline V gene, CDR1 is LNHDA and CDR2 is SQIVND (reference sequence). The CDR3 contains 13 residues.

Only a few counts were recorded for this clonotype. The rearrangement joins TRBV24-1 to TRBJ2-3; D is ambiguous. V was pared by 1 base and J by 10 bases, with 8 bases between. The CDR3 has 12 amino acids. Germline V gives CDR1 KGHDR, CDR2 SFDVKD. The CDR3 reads CATSDFRRSQYF. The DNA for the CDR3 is TGTGCCACCAGTGATTTTCGACGGTCGCAGTATTTT.

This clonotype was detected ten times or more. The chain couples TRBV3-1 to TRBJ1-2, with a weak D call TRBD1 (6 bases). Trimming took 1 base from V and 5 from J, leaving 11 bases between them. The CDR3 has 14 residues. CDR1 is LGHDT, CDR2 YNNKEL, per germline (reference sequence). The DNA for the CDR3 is TGTGCCAGCAGCCAAGGCCCAGGGGATTATGGCTACACCTTC. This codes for CASSQGPGDYGYTF.

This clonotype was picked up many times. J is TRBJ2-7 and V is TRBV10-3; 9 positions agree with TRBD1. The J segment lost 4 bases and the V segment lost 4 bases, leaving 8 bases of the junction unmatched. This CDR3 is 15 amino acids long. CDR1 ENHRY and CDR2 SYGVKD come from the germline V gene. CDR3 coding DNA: TGTGCCATCAGTGCGAGCCGGGACAGGGAATACGAGCAGTACTTC. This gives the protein CAISASRDREYEQYF.

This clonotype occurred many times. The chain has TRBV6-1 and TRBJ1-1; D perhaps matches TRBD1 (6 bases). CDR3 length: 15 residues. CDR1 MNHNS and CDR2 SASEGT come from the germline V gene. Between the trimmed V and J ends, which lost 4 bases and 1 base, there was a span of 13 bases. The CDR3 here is CASSAHRDWNTEAFF. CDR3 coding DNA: TGTGCCAGCAGTGCGCACAGGGACTGGAACACTGAAGCTTTCTTT.

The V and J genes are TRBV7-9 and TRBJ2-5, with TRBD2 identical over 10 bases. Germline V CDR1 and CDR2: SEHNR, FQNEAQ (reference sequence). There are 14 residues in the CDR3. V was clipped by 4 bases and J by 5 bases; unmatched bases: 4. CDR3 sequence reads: CASSWASGGETQYF. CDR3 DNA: TGTGCCAGCAGCTGGGCTAGCGGGGGTGAGACCCAGTACTTC.

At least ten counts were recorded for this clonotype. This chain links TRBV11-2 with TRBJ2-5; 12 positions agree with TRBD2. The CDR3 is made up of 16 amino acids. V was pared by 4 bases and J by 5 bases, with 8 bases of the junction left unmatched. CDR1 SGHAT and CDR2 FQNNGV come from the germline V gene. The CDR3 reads CASSSRTSGVGETQYF. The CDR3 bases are TGTGCCAGCAGCTCTCGGACTAGCGGGGTGGGGGAGACCCAGTACTTC.